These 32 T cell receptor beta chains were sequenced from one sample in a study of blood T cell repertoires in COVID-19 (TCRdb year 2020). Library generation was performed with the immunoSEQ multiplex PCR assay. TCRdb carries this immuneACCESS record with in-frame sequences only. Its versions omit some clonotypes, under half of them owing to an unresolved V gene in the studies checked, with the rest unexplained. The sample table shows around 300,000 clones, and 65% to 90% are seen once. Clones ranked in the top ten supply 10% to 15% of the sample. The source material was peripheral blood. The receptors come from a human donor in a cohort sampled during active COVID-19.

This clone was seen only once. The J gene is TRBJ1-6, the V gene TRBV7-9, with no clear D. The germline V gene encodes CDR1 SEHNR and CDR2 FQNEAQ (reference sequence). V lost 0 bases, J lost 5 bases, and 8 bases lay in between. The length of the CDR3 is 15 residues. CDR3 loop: CASSLAAANNSPLHF. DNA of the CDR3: TGTGCCAGCAGCTTAGCGGCGGCGAATAATTCACCCCTCCACTTT.

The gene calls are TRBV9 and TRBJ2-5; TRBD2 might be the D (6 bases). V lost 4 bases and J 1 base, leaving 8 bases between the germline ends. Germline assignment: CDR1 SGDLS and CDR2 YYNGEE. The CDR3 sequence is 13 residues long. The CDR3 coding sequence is TGTGCCAGCAGCCCCGGGGGCCAAGAGACCCAGTACTTC. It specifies CASSPGGQETQYF.

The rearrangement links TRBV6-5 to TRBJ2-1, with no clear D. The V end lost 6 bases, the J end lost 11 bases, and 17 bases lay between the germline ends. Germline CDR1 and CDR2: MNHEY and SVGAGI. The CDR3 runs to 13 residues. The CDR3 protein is CASSPPSERKQFF. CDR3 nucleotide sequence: TGTGCCAGCAGCCCGCCGTCGGAGAGGAAGCAGTTCTTC.

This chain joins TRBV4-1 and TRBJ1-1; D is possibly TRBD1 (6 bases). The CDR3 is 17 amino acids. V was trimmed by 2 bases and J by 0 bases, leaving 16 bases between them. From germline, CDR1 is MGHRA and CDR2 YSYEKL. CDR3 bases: TGCGCCAGCAGCCAACTTCAGGGGTGGGGCATGAACACTGAAGCTTTCTTT. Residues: CASSQLQGWGMNTEAFF.

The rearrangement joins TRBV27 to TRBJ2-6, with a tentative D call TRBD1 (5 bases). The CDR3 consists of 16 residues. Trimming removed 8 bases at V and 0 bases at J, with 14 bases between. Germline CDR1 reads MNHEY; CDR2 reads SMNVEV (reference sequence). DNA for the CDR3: TGTGCCAGCTGTAAAAACAGGCCCTCTGGGGCCAACGTCCTGACTTTC. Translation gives CASCKNRPSGANVLTF.

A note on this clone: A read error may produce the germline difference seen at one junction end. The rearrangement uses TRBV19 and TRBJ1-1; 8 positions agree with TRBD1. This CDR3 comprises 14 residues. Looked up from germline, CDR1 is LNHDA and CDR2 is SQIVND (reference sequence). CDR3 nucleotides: TGTGCCAGTACTATATCGGACAGGGACACTGAAGCTTTCTTT. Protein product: CASTISDRDTEAFF. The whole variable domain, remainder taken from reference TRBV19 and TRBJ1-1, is DGGITQSPKYLFRKEGQNVTLSCEQNLNHDAMYWYRQDPGQGLRLIYYSQIVNDFQKGDIAEGYSVSREKKESFPLTVTSAQKNPTAFYLCASTISDRDTEAFFGQGTRLTVV.

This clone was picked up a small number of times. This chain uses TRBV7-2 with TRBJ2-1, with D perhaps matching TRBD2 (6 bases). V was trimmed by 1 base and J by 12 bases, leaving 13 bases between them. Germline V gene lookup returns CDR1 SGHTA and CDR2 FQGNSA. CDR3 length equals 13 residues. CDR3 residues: CASSLDSGVGQFF. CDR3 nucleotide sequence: TGTGCCAGCAGCTTAGATTCGGGGGTCGGGCAGTTCTTC.

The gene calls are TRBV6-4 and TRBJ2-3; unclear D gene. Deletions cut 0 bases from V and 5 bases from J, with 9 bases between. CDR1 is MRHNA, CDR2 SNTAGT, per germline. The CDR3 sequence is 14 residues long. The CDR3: CASSDSGRGDTQYF. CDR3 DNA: TGTGCCAGCAGTGACTCAGGCAGAGGAGATACGCAGTATTTT.

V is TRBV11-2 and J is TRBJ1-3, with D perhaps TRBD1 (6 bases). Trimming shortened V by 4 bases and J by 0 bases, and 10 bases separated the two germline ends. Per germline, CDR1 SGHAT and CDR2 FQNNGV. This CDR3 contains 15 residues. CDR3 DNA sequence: TGTGCCAGCAGCTGGGACATACGCTCTGGAAACACCATATATTTT. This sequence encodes CASSWDIRSGNTIYF.

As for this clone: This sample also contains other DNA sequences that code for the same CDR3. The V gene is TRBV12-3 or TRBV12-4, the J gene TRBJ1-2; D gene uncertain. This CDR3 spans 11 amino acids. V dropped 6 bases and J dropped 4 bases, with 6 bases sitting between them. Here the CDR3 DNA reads TGTGCCAGCAGCAACAGCTATGGCTACACCTTC. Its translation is CASSNSYGYTF.

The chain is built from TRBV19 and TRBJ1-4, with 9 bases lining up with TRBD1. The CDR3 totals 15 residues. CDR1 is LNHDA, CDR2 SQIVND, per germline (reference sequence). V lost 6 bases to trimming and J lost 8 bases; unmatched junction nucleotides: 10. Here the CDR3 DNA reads TGTGCCAGTAGGCCCCGACAGGGGGGGCCCGAAAAACTGTTTTTT. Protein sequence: CASRPRQGGPEKLFF.

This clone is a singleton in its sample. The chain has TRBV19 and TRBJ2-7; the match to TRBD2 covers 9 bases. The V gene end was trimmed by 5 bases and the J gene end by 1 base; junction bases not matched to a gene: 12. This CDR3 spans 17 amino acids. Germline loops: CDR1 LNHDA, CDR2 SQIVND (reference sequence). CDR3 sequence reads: CASSLSVAGVRSYEQYF. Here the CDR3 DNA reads TGTGCCAGTAGTCTCTCGGTAGCGGGAGTGAGATCCTACGAGCAGTACTTC.

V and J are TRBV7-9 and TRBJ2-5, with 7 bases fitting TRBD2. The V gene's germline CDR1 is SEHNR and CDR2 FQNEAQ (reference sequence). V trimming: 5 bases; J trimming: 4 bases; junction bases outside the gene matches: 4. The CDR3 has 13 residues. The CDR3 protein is CASSPSGGETQYF. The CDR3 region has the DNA TGTGCCAGCAGCCCGTCGGGAGGAGAGACCCAGTACTTC. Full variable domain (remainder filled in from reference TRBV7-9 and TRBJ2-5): DTGVSQNPRHKITKRGQNVTFRCDPISEHNRLYWYRQTLGQGPEFLTYFQNEAQLEKSRLLSDRFSAERPKGSFSTLEIQRTEQGDSAMYLCASSPSGGETQYFGPGTRLLVL.

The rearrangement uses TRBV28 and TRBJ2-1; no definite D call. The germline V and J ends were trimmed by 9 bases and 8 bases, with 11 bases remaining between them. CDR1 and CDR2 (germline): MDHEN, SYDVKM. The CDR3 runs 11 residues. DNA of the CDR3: TGTGCCAGTTGGGCCCCAGATGAGCAGTTCTTC. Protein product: CASWAPDEQFF.

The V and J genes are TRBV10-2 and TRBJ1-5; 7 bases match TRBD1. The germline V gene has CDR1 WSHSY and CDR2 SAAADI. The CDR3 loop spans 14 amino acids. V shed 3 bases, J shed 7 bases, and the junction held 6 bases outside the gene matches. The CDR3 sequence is CASSERQGRQPQHF. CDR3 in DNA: TGCGCCAGCAGTGAACGACAGGGTAGACAGCCCCAGCATTTT.

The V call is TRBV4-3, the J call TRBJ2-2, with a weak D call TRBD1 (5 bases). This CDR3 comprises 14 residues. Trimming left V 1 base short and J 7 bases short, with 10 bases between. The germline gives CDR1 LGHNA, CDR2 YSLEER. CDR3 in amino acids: CASSQASRGGELFF. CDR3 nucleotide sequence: TGCGCCAGCAGCCAAGCGTCAAGGGGCGGGGAGCTGTTTTTT.

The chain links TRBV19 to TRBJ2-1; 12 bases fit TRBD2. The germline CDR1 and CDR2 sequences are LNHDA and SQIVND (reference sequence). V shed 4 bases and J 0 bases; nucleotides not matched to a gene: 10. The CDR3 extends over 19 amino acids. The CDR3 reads CASSNLIPGLAGSYNEQFF. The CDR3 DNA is TGTGCCAGTAGTAACCTTATACCGGGACTAGCGGGCTCCTACAATGAGCAGTTCTTC.

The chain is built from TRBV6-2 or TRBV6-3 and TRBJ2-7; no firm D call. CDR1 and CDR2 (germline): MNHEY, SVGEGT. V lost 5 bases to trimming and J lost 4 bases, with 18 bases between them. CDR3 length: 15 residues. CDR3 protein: CASSTRLVFDYEQYF. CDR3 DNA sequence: TGTGCCAGCAGTACCCGACTCGTCTTTGATTACGAGCAGTACTTC.

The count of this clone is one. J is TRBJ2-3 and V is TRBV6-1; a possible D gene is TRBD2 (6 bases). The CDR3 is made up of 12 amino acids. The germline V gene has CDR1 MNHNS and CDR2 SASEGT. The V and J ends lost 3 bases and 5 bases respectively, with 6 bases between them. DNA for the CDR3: TGTGCCAGCAGTGAGGGGGGAGATACGCAGTATTTT. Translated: CASSEGGDTQYF.

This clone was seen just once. CDR3 DNA: TGTGCCAGCGCCTCCGGGACAGGGAGGGAAAAACTGTTTTTT. Translating it yields CASASGTGREKLFF. This chain links TRBV18 with TRBJ1-4, with 9 nucleotides matching TRBD1. The CDR3 length is 14 residues. Germline V gene lookup returns CDR1 KGHSH and CDR2 LQKENI. J was trimmed by 8 bases and V by 8 bases; bases with no gene match: 9. Combining the CDR3 with reference TRBV18 and TRBJ1-4 gives the whole variable domain NAGVMQNPRHLVRRRGQEARLRCSPMKGHSHVYWYRQLPEEGLKFMVYLQKENIIDESGMPKERFSAEFPKEGPSILRIQQVVRGDSAAYFCASASGTGREKLFFGSGTQLSVL.

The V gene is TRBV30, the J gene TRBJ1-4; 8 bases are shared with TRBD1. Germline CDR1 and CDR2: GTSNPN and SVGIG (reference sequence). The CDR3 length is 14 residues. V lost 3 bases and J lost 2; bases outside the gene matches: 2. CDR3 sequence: CAWSPGGTNEKLFF. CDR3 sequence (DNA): TGTGCCTGGAGCCCAGGGGGCACTAATGAAAAACTGTTTTTT.

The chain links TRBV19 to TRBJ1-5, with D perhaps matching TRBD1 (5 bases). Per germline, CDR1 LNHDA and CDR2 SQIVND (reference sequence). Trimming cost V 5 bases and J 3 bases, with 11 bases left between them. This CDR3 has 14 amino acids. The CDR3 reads CASSPTGYNQPQHF. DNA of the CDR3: TGTGCCAGTAGTCCAACAGGCTACAATCAGCCCCAGCATTTT.

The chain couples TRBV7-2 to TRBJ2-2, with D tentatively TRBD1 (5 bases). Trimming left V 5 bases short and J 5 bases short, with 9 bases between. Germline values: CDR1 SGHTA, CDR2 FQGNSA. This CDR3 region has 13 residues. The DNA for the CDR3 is TGTGCCAGCAGCGCCTACAGGACCGGGGAGCTGTTTTTT. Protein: CASSAYRTGELFF.

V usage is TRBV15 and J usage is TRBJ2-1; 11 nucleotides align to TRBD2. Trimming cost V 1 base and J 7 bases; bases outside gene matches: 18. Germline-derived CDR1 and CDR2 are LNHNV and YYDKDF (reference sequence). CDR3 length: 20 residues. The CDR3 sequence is CATSRVGLASGRFKDNEQFF. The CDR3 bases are TGTGCCACCAGCAGAGTCGGTTTAGCTAGCGGGAGGTTTAAGGATAATGAGCAGTTCTTC.

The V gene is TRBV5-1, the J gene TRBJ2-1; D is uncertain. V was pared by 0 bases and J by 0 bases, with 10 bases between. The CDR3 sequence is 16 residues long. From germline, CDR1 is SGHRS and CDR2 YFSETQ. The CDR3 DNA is TGCGCCAGCAGCTTGGTTGAACAGAGCTCCTACAATGAGCAGTTCTTC. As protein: CASSLVEQSSYNEQFF. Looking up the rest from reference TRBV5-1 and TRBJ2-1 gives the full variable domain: KAGVTQTPRYLIKTRGQQVTLSCSPISGHRSVSWYQQTPGQGLQFLFEYFSETQRNKGNFPGRFSGRQFSNSRSEMNVSTLELGDSALYLCASSLVEQSSYNEQFFGPGTRLTVL.

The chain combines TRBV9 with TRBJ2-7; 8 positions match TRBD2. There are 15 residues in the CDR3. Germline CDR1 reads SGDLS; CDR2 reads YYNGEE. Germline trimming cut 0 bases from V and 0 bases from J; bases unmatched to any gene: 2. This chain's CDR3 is CASSVAGTSSYEQYF. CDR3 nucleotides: TGTGCCAGCAGCGTAGCCGGGACTAGCTCCTACGAGCAGTACTTC.

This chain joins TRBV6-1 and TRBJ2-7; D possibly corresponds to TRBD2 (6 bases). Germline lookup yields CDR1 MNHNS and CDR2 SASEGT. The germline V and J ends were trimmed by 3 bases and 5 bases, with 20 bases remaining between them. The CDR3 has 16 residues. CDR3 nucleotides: TGTGCCAGCAGTGACGGAGGGACCCCCCGGAGGGACGAGCAGTACTTC. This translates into CASSDGGTPRRDEQYF.

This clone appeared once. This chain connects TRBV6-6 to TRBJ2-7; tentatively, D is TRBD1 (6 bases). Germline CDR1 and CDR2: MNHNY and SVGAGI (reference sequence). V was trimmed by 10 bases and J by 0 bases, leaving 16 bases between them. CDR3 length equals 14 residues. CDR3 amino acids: CAIKDSRSSYEQYF. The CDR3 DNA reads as TGTGCCATCAAGGACAGCCGAAGCTCCTACGAGCAGTACTTC.

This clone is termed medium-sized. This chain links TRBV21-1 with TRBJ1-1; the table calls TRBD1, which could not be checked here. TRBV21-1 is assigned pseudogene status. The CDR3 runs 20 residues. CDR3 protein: CASSKAPSPGESGRSTEAFF. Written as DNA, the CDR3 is TGTGCCAGCAGCAAAGCCCCATCCCCAGGGGAGTCGGGACGTAGCACTGAAGCTTTCTTT.

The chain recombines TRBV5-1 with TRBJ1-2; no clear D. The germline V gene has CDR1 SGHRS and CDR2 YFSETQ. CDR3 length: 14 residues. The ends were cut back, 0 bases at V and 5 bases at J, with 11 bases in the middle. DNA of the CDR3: TGCGCCAGCAGCTTGGATCCTGAGACTTATGGCTACACCTTC. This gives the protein CASSLDPETYGYTF.

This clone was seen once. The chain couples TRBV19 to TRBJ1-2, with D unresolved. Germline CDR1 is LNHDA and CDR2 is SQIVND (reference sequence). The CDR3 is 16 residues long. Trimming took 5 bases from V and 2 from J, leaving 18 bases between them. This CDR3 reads CASSSRVTPGNYGYTF. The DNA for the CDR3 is TGTGCCAGTAGTTCCCGGGTCACCCCGGGAAACTATGGCTACACCTTC.

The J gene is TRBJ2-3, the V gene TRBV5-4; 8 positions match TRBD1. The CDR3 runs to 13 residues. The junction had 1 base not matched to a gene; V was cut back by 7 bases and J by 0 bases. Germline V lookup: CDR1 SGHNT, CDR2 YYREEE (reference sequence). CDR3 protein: CASRTGSTDTQYF. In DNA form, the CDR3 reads TGTGCCAGCCGGACAGGGAGCACAGATACGCAGTATTTT. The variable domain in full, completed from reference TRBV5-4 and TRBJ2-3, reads ETGVTQSPTHLIKTRGQQVTLRCSSQSGHNTVSWYQQALGQGPQFIFQYYREEENGRGNFPPRFSGLQFPNYSSELNVNALELDDSALYLCASRTGSTDTQYFGPGTRLTVL.